This T cell receptor (beta chain) was sequenced during a study of blood T cell repertoires in COVID-19. Looking at the study overall: Whether acute or convalescent, the COVID-19 samples came from the United States, Italy and Spain. PBMCs, B-cell-depleted T cells, or T cells were the source of the cDNA or gDNA that made up the material.

Source study methods: Nucleated cell counts were estimated from reference gene primer amplification. Generated by immunoSEQ multiplex PCR, the TCRdb table keeps only in-frame clones and is missing some. From that table come the V and J calls and clone size; the DNA was used to work out D and trimming. Seen here are about 170,000 clones, around nine tenths observed once, and the top ten hold 2% to 3%. Seattle's cohort entered during active infection and was followed longitudinally. Trimming removed 5 bases from V and 4 bases from J; junction bases left unmatched: 7. Germline V gene sequence: CDR1 MDHEN, CDR2 SYDVKM. The CDR3 contains 15 residues.

Sequencing used peripheral blood. The chain uses TRBV28 and TRBJ1-5; 8 bases are shared with TRBD1. The sequence was collected from an elderly woman with COVID-19, enrolled during active disease. The CDR3 coding sequence is TGTGCCAGCAGTCTGCGGGACAGGCCAAATCAGCCCCAGCATTTT. Its translation is CASSLRDRPNQPQHF.